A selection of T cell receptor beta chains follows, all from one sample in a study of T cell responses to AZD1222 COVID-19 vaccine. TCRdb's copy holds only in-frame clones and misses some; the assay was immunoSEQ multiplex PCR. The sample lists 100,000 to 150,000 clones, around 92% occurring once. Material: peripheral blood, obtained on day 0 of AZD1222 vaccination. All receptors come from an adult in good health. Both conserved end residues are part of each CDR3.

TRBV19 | CASSVRDEQYF
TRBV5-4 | CASSHAGTYEQYF
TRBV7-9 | CASSLVAEETQYF
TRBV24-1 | CATSASLGQGREGNEKLFF
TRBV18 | CASSLGTGGPLVNTEQYF
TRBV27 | CASSSGWENQPQHF
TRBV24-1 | CATSVRPGQGPGGYTF
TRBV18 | CASSPAPPSSYNEQFF
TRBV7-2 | CASSWSDATNEKLFF
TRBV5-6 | CASSNQFGNTIYF
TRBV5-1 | CASSSNGQGNTEAFF
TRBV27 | CASSLYFLTDTQYF
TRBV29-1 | CSVGERAGYGYTF
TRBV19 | CASSPLAGLREELFF
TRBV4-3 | CASSQEKGGRPYEQYF
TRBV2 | CASSGMTSANYGYTF
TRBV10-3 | CAISDSPMNTEAFF
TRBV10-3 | CAISEGGNYGYTF
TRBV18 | CASSMGGQGGYEQYF
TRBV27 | CASSSLAGITVGELFF
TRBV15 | CATSSGTSGNYEQYF